Listed here are 32 T cell receptor beta chains from one sample, sequenced in a study of T cells in Graves' hyperthyroidism and ophthalmopathy. The TCR beta CDR3 regions underwent amplification using RNA transcripts as the source. HTBI primers were employed in a first-round RT-PCR of the TCR CDR3. One entry per CDR3 protein, called by TCRdb with MiXCR from the multiplex PCR reads. The table shows about 570,000 distinct CDR3 sequences, with approximately 14% occurring only once. Sequences were obtained from blood. The receptors derive from a woman between 40 and 50 years old with Graves' hyperthyroidism.

V gene TRBV7-2 combines with J gene TRBJ2-2, with D maybe TRBD1 (6 bases). From germline, CDR1 is SGHTA and CDR2 FQGNSA. This CDR3 is 17 amino acids long. Trimming stripped 5 bases from V and 0 bases from J, with 16 bases between. The CDR3 bases are TGTGCCAGCAGCACCCACCTTGGACAGCCGAACACCGGGGAGCTGTTTTTT. As protein: CASSTHLGQPNTGELFF.

This clonotype showed up just a few times. The J gene is TRBJ1-3, the V gene TRBV6-1; D is unclear. Germline CDR1 reads MNHNS; CDR2 reads SASEGT. The V gene lost 6 bases and the J gene lost 4 bases, with 13 bases spanning the gap. The CDR3 has 14 residues. The DNA of the CDR3 is TGTGCCAGCAGAACAACAACGGAGGGAAACACCATATATTTT. Translated, it gives CASRTTTEGNTIYF.

This CDR3 is CASSLAFRQGLGTEAFF. The CDR3 DNA follows: TGCGCCAGCAGCTTGGCTTTTCGACAGGGGCTGGGGACTGAAGCTTTCTTT. V usage is TRBV5-1 and J usage is TRBJ1-1, with TRBD1 identical over 8 bases. Unmatched junction bases numbered 12, after V lost 0 bases and J lost 5 bases. Germline values: CDR1 SGHRS, CDR2 YFSETQ. The CDR3 length is 17 residues.

This chain connects TRBV12-3 or TRBV12-4 to TRBJ2-4; D ambiguous. V was shortened by 4 bases and J by 0 bases, with 13 bases between the two germline ends. The CDR3 runs 16 residues. The CDR3 DNA reads TGTGCCAGCAGTTCTCTGAATCAGAAAGCCAAAAACATTCAGTACTTC. This gives the protein CASSSLNQKAKNIQYF.

This clonotype was found a few times. This rearrangement joins TRBV6-1 to TRBJ2-7; a possible D gene is TRBD1 (5 bases). Looked up from germline, CDR1 is MNHNS and CDR2 is SASEGT. The CDR3 sequence is 14 residues long. Trimming took 5 bases from V and 2 from J, leaving 13 bases between them. Here the CDR3 DNA reads TGTGCCAGCAGTTCTAGTGACAGCCCCTACGAGCAGTACTTC. It translates to CASSSSDSPYEQYF.

This clonotype was counted only a few times. The CDR3 here is CASSYPPDRNSGANVLTF. The CDR3 coding sequence is TGTGCCAGCAGTTACCCGCCGGACAGAAACTCTGGGGCCAACGTCCTGACTTTC. This chain joins TRBV6-2 or TRBV6-3 and TRBJ2-6; TRBD1 is a possible D gene (6 bases). Germline assignment: CDR1 MNHEY and CDR2 SVGEGT. V was pared by 2 bases and J by 0 bases, with 14 bases between. The CDR3 totals 18 residues.

This clonotype has at least ten counts. The chain employs TRBV5-1 and TRBJ2-7; 10 bases align to TRBD2. Germline V gene lookup returns CDR1 SGHRS and CDR2 YFSETQ. This CDR3 spans 16 amino acids. The V segment lost 0 bases and the J segment 6 bases; nucleotides outside the gene matches: 9. The CDR3, as DNA: TGCGCCAGCAGCTTGGAGGCTAGCGGGAGATCGAGCGAGCAGTACTTC. Its translation: CASSLEASGRSSEQYF.

There are a few counts of this clonotype. CDR3 in DNA: TGTGCCAGCAGCGTAGGAAGGGACCAACGCGAAAAACTGTTTTTT. The encoded protein is CASSVGRDQREKLFF. The J gene is TRBJ1-4, the V gene TRBV9; TRBD1 is a possible D gene (5 bases). V was trimmed by 0 bases and J by 8 bases, leaving 14 bases between them. There are 15 residues in the CDR3. Germline values: CDR1 SGDLS, CDR2 YYNGEE.

In its sample, this clonotype was seen many times. The chain couples TRBV11-3 to TRBJ2-1; D not resolved. Between the trimmed V and J ends, which lost 7 bases and 8 bases, there was a span of 12 bases. CDR1 is SGHNT and CDR2 is YENEEA in the germline V gene. This CDR3 region has 12 residues. CDR3 sequence: CASTSGTHEQFF. In DNA form, the CDR3 reads TGTGCCAGCACATCAGGTACCCATGAGCAGTTCTTC.

This clonotype was recorded a few times. The V call is TRBV28, the J call TRBJ1-5, with TRBD1 matching over 9 bases. The CDR3 consists of 16 residues. V lost 5 bases to trimming and J lost 3 bases; unmatched junction nucleotides: 8. Germline CDR1 MDHEN, CDR2 SYDVKM. CDR3: CASSTPGQGNNQPQHF. As DNA, the CDR3 is TGTGCCAGCAGTACTCCGGGACAGGGAAACAATCAGCCCCAGCATTTT.

This clonotype was seen ten or more times. The chain is built from TRBV20-1 and TRBJ2-5, with a weak D call TRBD2 (6 bases). The V gene lost 1 base and the J gene lost 2 bases, with 11 bases spanning the gap. The CDR3 sequence is 14 residues long. Looked up from germline, CDR1 is DFQATT and CDR2 is SNEGSKA (reference sequence). The CDR3 sequence is CSARVPGEQETQYF. The CDR3 nucleotides are TGCAGTGCTAGAGTTCCGGGGGAACAAGAGACCCAGTACTTC.

This clonotype has ten or more counts. The chain has TRBV12-3 or TRBV12-4 and TRBJ1-6; D is perhaps TRBD1 (6 bases). Between the trimmed V and J ends, which lost 4 bases and 2 bases, there was a span of 9 bases. CDR3 size: 15 residues. The CDR3 sequence is CASSSEGAYNSPLHF. The CDR3 region has the DNA TGTGCCAGCAGTTCTGAGGGGGCCTATAATTCACCCCTCCACTTT.

The chain recombines TRBV6-1 with TRBJ1-3, with no clear D. This CDR3 has 19 amino acids. CDR1 and CDR2 (germline): MNHNS, SASEGT. Trimming cost V 6 bases and J 0 bases, with 24 bases left between them. CDR3 in amino acids: CASSYGQIREPFSGNTIYF. The CDR3 DNA reads TGTGCCAGCAGCTACGGTCAGATCCGGGAACCTTTCTCTGGAAACACCATATATTTT.

The chain recombines TRBV19 with TRBJ1-1; no definite D call. The CDR3 totals 13 residues. Germline values: CDR1 LNHDA, CDR2 SQIVND (reference sequence). The V end was cut by 5 bases, the J end by 4 bases, with 11 bases between. The CDR3 DNA reads TGTGCCAGTAGTGGTAGTGGGCTCACTGAAGCTTTCTTT. This encodes CASSGSGLTEAFF.

This clonotype has a count of ten or more. This sequence joins TRBV9 and TRBJ1-5; D is unresolved. CDR1 is SGDLS and CDR2 is YYNGEE in the germline V gene. The ends were cut back, 4 bases at V and 0 bases at J, with 8 bases in the middle. The CDR3 runs 14 residues. The CDR3 sequence is CASSPSHSNQPQHF. CDR3 sequence (DNA): TGTGCCAGCAGCCCCAGCCATAGCAATCAGCCCCAGCATTTT. The entire variable domain, with the rest obtained from reference TRBV9 and TRBJ1-5, is as follows: DSGVTQTPKHLITATGQRVTLRCSPRSGDLSVYWYQQSLDQGLQFLIQYYNGEERAKGNILERFSAQQFPDLHSELNLSSLELGDSALYFCASSPSHSNQPQHFGDGTRLSIL.

V and J are TRBV5-1 and TRBJ1-1; tentatively, D is TRBD1 (6 bases). This CDR3 comprises 16 residues. Trimming stripped 0 bases from V and 5 bases from J, with 17 bases between. Germline V lookup: CDR1 SGHRS, CDR2 YFSETQ. The CDR3 DNA reads as TGCGCCAGCAGCTTGGATCTACAGGGTAGTCGAACTGAAGCTTTCTTT. This encodes CASSLDLQGSRTEAFF.

There are a few counts of this clonotype. The chain has TRBV6-1 and TRBJ1-2; 11 bases map to TRBD1. The CDR3 extends over 15 amino acids. V dropped 5 bases and J dropped 2; count of bases not matched to a gene: 4. Germline V CDR1 and CDR2: MNHNS, SASEGT. CDR3 sequence (DNA): TGTGCCAGCAGTTTCAGGACAGGGGGCAACTATGGCTACACCTTC. It encodes CASSFRTGGNYGYTF.

This chain uses TRBV7-8 with TRBJ2-3, with unresolved D. The V and J ends lost 5 bases and 2 bases respectively, with 17 bases between them. The CDR3 spans 16 residues. Germline CDR1 and CDR2: SGHVS and FQNEAQ. CDR3 residues: CASSMTGSRSTDTQYF. Written as DNA, the CDR3 is TGTGCCAGCAGCATGACCGGAAGTAGGTCCACAGATACGCAGTATTTT. The complete variable domain, with remaining parts taken from reference TRBV7-8 and TRBJ2-3, reads GAGVSQSPRYKVAKRGQDVALRCDPISGHVSLFWYQQALGQGPEFLTYFQNEAQLDKSGLPSDRFFAERPEGSVSTLKIQRTQQEDSAVYLCASSMTGSRSTDTQYFGPGTRLTVL.

In its sample, this clonotype was seen a few times. This sequence joins TRBV4-1 and TRBJ1-1; perhaps TRBD1 as D (5 bases). V lost 3 bases and J 4 bases, leaving 18 bases between the germline ends. This CDR3 spans 16 amino acids. Germline V lookup: CDR1 MGHRA, CDR2 YSYEKL. In DNA, the CDR3 is TGCGCCAGCAGCCACCCCTCGCGGGGGGTTTCCACTGAAGCTTTCTTT. Translation: CASSHPSRGVSTEAFF.

This clonotype was seen many times. V usage is TRBV3-1 and J usage is TRBJ1-1, with a possible D match to TRBD1 (6 bases). Germline V gives CDR1 LGHDT, CDR2 YNNKEL (reference sequence). The CDR3 covers 13 residues. V lost 0 bases and J lost 11, with 13 bases in between. Here the CDR3 reads CASSQEQGSSAFF. CDR3 coding DNA: TGTGCCAGCAGCCAAGAGCAGGGGTCAAGCGCTTTCTTT.

The sample holds a few counts of this clonotype. This chain links TRBV3-1 with TRBJ2-5, with D unresolved. Germline CDR1 and CDR2: LGHDT and YNNKEL (reference sequence). The CDR3 covers 15 residues. The V end was cut by 2 bases, the J end by 4 bases, with 14 bases between. The CDR3, as DNA: TGTGCCAGCAGCCAACACCCGACCGGTGGAGAGACCCAGTACTTC. Translating it yields CASSQHPTGGETQYF.

The table lists this clonotype with many counts. V is TRBV13 and J is TRBJ2-1, with D perhaps given as TRBD1 or TRBD2 (5 bases each). The CDR3 covers 15 residues. V was pared by 2 bases and J by 4 bases, with 12 bases between. Germline V gene data show CDR1 as PRHDT and CDR2 as FYEKMQ (reference sequence). DNA for the CDR3: TGTGCCAGCAGCTTAAAGGGAGAGGGGTACAATGAGCAGTTCTTC. This gives the protein CASSLKGEGYNEQFF.

In its sample, this clonotype was seen many times. The J gene is TRBJ2-3, the V gene TRBV7-2; TRBD2 matches 7 bases. In germline, CDR1 is SGHTA, CDR2 FQGNSA. Unmatched junction bases numbered 11, after V lost 5 bases and J lost 3 bases. The CDR3 runs 16 residues. In nucleotides, the CDR3 is TGTGCCAGCAGCCCTCGGCCGGGACTATTGACAGATACGCAGTATTTT. Its protein product is CASSPRPGLLTDTQYF. Variable domain in full (rest from reference TRBV7-2 and TRBJ2-3): GAGVSQSPSNKVTEKGKDVELRCDPISGHTALYWYRQSLGQGLEFLIYFQGNSAPDKSGLPSDRFSAERTGGSVSTLTIQRTQQEDSAVYLCASSPRPGLLTDTQYFGPGTRLTVL.

A note on this clonotype: A much larger clone is a single base away; this may be a read error. In this CDR3 the conserved last residue, phenylalanine or tryptophan, is missing, so a read error is likely. This chain links TRBV20-1 with TRBJ2-1, with TRBD2 matching over 8 bases. CDR3 length: 14 amino acids. The V gene's germline CDR1 is DFQATT and CDR2 SNEGSKA (reference sequence). The V gene end was trimmed by 8 bases and the J gene end by 4 bases; junction bases not matched to a gene: 10. Here the CDR3 reads CSPRVPSGYNEQFV. The DNA of the CDR3 is TGCAGTCCAAGGGTCCCTAGCGGGTACAATGAGCAGTTCGTC.

In the case of this clonotype: A much larger clone differs by one base, so this may be a read error. The chain couples TRBV5-1 to TRBJ2-2; D ambiguous. Germline-derived CDR1 and CDR2 are SGHRS and YFSETQ. CDR3 length: 14 residues. V was cut by 0 bases and J by 9 bases, with 12 bases left in between. CDR3 bases: TGCGCCAGCAGCTTGGGGGCGGCCGCACGGGAGCTGTTTTTT. Protein: CASSLGAAARELFF.

The V gene is TRBV5-6, the J gene TRBJ2-5, with TRBD2 identical over 11 bases. V dropped 4 bases and J dropped 0; count of bases not matched to a gene: 8. CDR1 and CDR2 from the germline V gene are SGHDT and YYEEEE. The CDR3 extends over 17 amino acids. The CDR3 region is CASSIASGRNNQETQYF. In DNA, the CDR3 is TGTGCCAGCAGCATCGCTAGCGGGAGGAATAACCAAGAGACCCAGTACTTC.

At least ten counts were recorded for this clonotype. V and J are TRBV30 and TRBJ2-5; a possible D gene is TRBD2 (6 bases). CDR1 is GTSNPN and CDR2 is SVGIG in the germline V gene (reference sequence). Trimming left V 0 bases short and J 7 bases short, with 9 bases between. CDR3 length: 12 residues. The CDR3 region has the DNA TGTGCCTGGAGTGTCCTCGGGGGGACCCAGTACTTC. As protein: CAWSVLGGTQYF.

Ten or more counts support this clonotype. An end of the junction differs from the germline gene, which may be a read error. The chain is built from TRBV12-3 or TRBV12-4 and TRBJ2-1, with D possibly TRBD2 on 6 matching bases. The CDR3 consists of 14 residues. The CDR3 here is CASSFGGSYNEQFF. The CDR3 DNA is TGCGCCAGCAGCTTCGGGGGATCCTACAATGAGCAGTTCTTC.

Notes on this clonotype: A much larger clone lies a single base off, so this may be a read error. The rearrangement joins TRBV11-2 to TRBJ1-1; D unclear. Germline CDR1 SGHAT, CDR2 FQNNGV. The CDR3 length is 14 residues. V lost 3 bases and J 0 bases, leaving 8 bases between the germline ends. CDR3 sequence: CASSFGKMNTEAFF. CDR3 sequence (DNA): TGTGCCAGCAGCTTTGGCAAAATGAACACTGAAGCTTTCTTT.

Ten or more counts support this clonotype. The chain links TRBV18 to TRBJ2-3; TRBD2 aligns across 8 bases. This CDR3 has 15 amino acids. Looked up from germline, CDR1 is KGHSH and CDR2 is LQKENI. V lost 3 bases, J lost 9 bases, and 11 bases stayed unmatched. CDR3 DNA: TGTGCCAGCTCACCTCATGGGCTAGCGGGCCCCACGCAGTATTTT. Protein sequence: CASSPHGLAGPTQYF.

J is TRBJ1-1 and V is TRBV18; weak D call: TRBD1 (5 bases). This CDR3 comprises 16 residues. V was trimmed by 3 bases and J by 2 bases, leaving 16 bases between them. Germline lookup yields CDR1 KGHSH and CDR2 LQKENI. CDR3 residues: CASSPLGGGGNTEAFF. CDR3 coding DNA: TGTGCCAGCTCACCGCTCGGTGGGGGGGGTAACACTGAAGCTTTCTTT.

The rearrangement uses TRBV28 and TRBJ2-7; the match to TRBD1 covers 7 bases. The CDR3 extends over 14 amino acids. Per the germline V gene, CDR1 is MDHEN and CDR2 is SYDVKM. V dropped 1 base and J dropped 2; count of bases not matched to a gene: 2. The CDR3 spells CASSLLQGPYEQYF. The CDR3 DNA is TGTGCCAGCAGTTTATTACAGGGGCCCTACGAGCAGTACTTC.